The 11 T cell receptor beta chains below all came from one sample that was sequenced in a study of regulatory T cells in long-lasting Graves disease. Construction of TCR beta libraries relied on iRepertoire HTBI primers and on Arm-PCR targeting CDR3 regions. TCRdb analysed the multiplex PCR reads with MiXCR anew, one entry per CDR3 protein. The sample holds some 600,000 distinct CDR3 sequences, approximately 16% seen once. Time point of the sample: newly diagnosed GD, antithyroid drugs for less than 3 months. RNA from PBMCs was the source of the TCR library. These data were also filed under a second study, of T cells in Graves' hyperthyroidism and ophthalmopathy.

Sequencing used peripheral blood mononuclear cells (PBMCs), obtained at new diagnosis, from a patient treated with antithyroid drugs. All receptors come from a man younger than 30 with Graves disease.

In its sample, this clonotype was seen many times. The rearrangement uses TRBV27 and TRBJ1-2, with D possibly being TRBD1 (6 bases). Looked up from germline, CDR1 is MNHEY and CDR2 is SMNVEV (reference sequence). V gave up 2 bases and J gave up 4 bases, with 8 bases separating them. The CDR3 spans 13 residues. CDR3 loop: CASSLEQGYGYTF. CDR3 coding DNA: TGTGCCAGCAGTTTAGAACAGGGCTATGGCTACACCTTC.

V and J are TRBV10-3 and TRBJ1-1; D not certain. The germline V gene encodes CDR1 ENHRY and CDR2 SYGVKD. The germline V and J ends were trimmed by 2 bases and 1 base, with 8 bases remaining between them. This CDR3 is 14 amino acids long. CDR3 region: CAISEEGANTEAFF. The CDR3 coding sequence is TGTGCCATCAGTGAGGAGGGTGCGAACACTGAAGCTTTCTTT.

The chain joins TRBV10-3 to TRBJ2-1; D is perhaps TRBD2 (5 bases). The CDR3 covers 12 residues. Per the germline V gene, CDR1 is ENHRY and CDR2 is SYGVKD. The V and J ends lost 4 bases and 8 bases respectively, with 9 bases between them. As DNA, the CDR3 is TGTGCCATCAGTGCAGGACTGGATGAGCAGTTCTTC. Amino acids: CAISAGLDEQFF.

V usage is TRBV12-3 or TRBV12-4 and J usage is TRBJ1-4; D gene unclear. This CDR3 region has 17 residues. Trimming pared 3 bases from V and 0 bases from J, leaving 14 bases between. CDR3 loop: CASSFIPGVSTNEKLFF. The DNA for the CDR3 is TGTGCCAGCAGTTTCATCCCCGGCGTCTCAACTAATGAAAAACTGTTTTTT.

In its sample, this clonotype was seen many times. J is TRBJ2-1 and V is TRBV12-5; D is undetermined. The germline V and J ends were trimmed by 1 base and 4 bases, with 2 bases remaining between them. The germline CDR1 and CDR2 sequences are LGHNT and FRNRAP. The length of the CDR3 is 12 residues. The CDR3 reads CASGLGYNEQFF. In nucleotides, the CDR3 is TGTGCTAGTGGTTTGGGATACAATGAGCAGTTCTTC.

A remark on this clonotype: A read error may explain this, as a much larger clone is one base away. Lacking the conserved final phenylalanine or tryptophan, this CDR3 likely reflects a read error. The rearrangement links TRBV10-3 to TRBJ1-4; no definite D call. The V gene lost 10 bases and the J gene lost 0 bases, with 15 bases spanning the gap. The length of the CDR3 is 15 residues. From germline, CDR1 is ENHRY and CDR2 SYGVKD. CDR3 in DNA: TGTGCCACAAGCGGACGGATTGCAACTAATGAAAAACTGTTTTCT. This translates into CATSGRIATNEKLFS.

CDR3 amino acids: CSASLRLGTYSNQPQHF. CDR3 sequence (DNA): TGCAGTGCTAGTCTCCGACTGGGAACTTATAGCAATCAGCCCCAGCATTTT. The chain couples TRBV20-1 to TRBJ1-5; D remains unclear. Per germline, CDR1 DFQATT and CDR2 SNEGSKA (reference sequence). Between the trimmed V and J ends, which lost 3 bases and 0 bases, there was a span of 18 bases. The CDR3 has 17 residues.

This chain connects TRBV29-1 to TRBJ2-2, with 8 positions matching TRBD2. The CDR3 extends over 12 amino acids. Germline V gives CDR1 SQVTM, CDR2 ANQGSEA. The trim removed 7 bases at V and 6 bases at J, leaving 4 bases unmatched. CDR3 in DNA: TGCAGCGCTTGGACTAGCCCCGGGGAGCTGTTTTTT. Encoded protein: CSAWTSPGELFF.

The sample holds many counts of this clonotype. This rearrangement joins TRBV19 to TRBJ2-5, with D tentatively TRBD2 (6 bases). V shed 5 bases and J shed 4 bases, with 14 bases lying between them. The CDR3 contains 14 residues. In germline, CDR1 is LNHDA, CDR2 SQIVND (reference sequence). The DNA for the CDR3 is TGTGCCAGTAGTTCCTCGGGGGAAGGAGAGACCCAGTACTTC. Its translation: CASSSSGEGETQYF.

The chain recombines TRBV7-8 with TRBJ1-1; the D gene is possibly TRBD1 (6 bases). This CDR3 is 15 amino acids long. Per the germline V gene, CDR1 is SGHVS and CDR2 is FQNEAQ. Deletions cut 5 bases from V and 6 bases from J, with 19 bases between. This chain's CDR3 is CASSRGSGGPPEAFF. The CDR3 nucleotides read TGTGCCAGCAGCCGAGGGTCTGGGGGCCCCCCTGAAGCTTTCTTT.

This clonotype has only a few counts. The rearrangement joins TRBV6-4 to TRBJ2-2; maybe TRBD2 (5 bases). CDR1 is MRHNA, CDR2 SNTAGT, per germline. The CDR3 spans 14 residues. Trimming pared 2 bases from V and 7 bases from J, leaving 11 bases between. CDR3 loop: CASSDIWRNGELFF. DNA for the CDR3: TGTGCCAGCAGTGACATCTGGAGGAACGGGGAGCTGTTTTTT.